The rows below give T cell receptor beta chains drawn from one sample of a study of control samples from healthy donors and cancer patients. The method was immunoSEQ multiplex PCR; TCRdb's version includes in-frame clones alone and lacks a portion of them. There are 110,000 or so clones in the sample; around 87% occur only once, and around 10% lies in the top ten. The sequencing sample was made of blood. Source of these receptors: a young man in good health. CDR3s leave out the opening cysteine and the closing phenylalanine or tryptophan. The order of the fields is V gene, D gene, CDR3 protein. A D gene is named only where the DNA matches it firmly.

>TRBV7-2|TRBD1
ASSTDRGAVGYT
>TRBV11-3|.
ASSEGYHRGTEAF
>TRBV5-1|.
ASSPRDPNTGELF
>TRBV18|.
ASSPNTGNTEAF
>TRBV12-3/TRBV12-4|.
ASSRDRPSELF
>TRBV5-1|.
ASSLGVGDYSNQPQH
>TRBV3-1/TRBV3-2|TRBD1
ASSSQGATDTQY
>TRBV5-1|.
ATRFGMNTEAF
>TRBV5-1|.
ASSLDRETGELF
>TRBV5-4|.
ASSLAPQRTNSPLH
>TRBV4-2|.
ASSFSGATNEKLF
>TRBV6-1|.
ASSEAEPALRGYT
>TRBV10-1|.
ASSEGWSSPLH
>TRBV4-1|TRBD1
ASSPEGQGDSFSNQPQH
>TRBV18|.
ASSPGAGDQQY
>TRBV3-1/TRBV3-2|.
ASSQDRMDTEAF
>TRBV3-1/TRBV3-2|TRBD1
ASSPLSGTGRTGELF
>TRBV19|TRBD1
ASSTQLGQSTSYEQY
>TRBV24-1|.
ATSSQYSTDTQY
>TRBV2|TRBD1
ARSEQGDEKLF
>TRBV3-1/TRBV3-2|TRBD1
ASSLQGDTEAF
>TRBV5-1|.
ASRDARRGDNSPLH
>TRBV15|TRBD1
ATSVDRVNQPQH
>TRBV5-1|TRBD1
ASSEVQGTGTDTQY
>TRBV3-1/TRBV3-2|TRBD2
ASSPSSGGASDTQY
>TRBV6-6|.
ASSYGGTGELF
>TRBV4-1|TRBD1
ASSQTGGADTEAF
>TRBV12-3/TRBV12-4|.
ASRGFMNTEAF
>TRBV7-8|.
ASSLAVGGPGNTIY
>TRBV15|TRBD1
ATSRDSGGPEAF
>TRBV28|.
ASKMGAGNTIY
>TRBV19|.
ASSVLQGRGNEKLF
>TRBV15|TRBD1
ATSRGDRGQPQH
>TRBV5-1|.
ASSLVLFGGEAF
>TRBV30|.
ALGSNYGYT
>TRBV4-1|.
ASSPELVNTEAF
>TRBV20-1|TRBD1
SASGYSEDRSGGYT